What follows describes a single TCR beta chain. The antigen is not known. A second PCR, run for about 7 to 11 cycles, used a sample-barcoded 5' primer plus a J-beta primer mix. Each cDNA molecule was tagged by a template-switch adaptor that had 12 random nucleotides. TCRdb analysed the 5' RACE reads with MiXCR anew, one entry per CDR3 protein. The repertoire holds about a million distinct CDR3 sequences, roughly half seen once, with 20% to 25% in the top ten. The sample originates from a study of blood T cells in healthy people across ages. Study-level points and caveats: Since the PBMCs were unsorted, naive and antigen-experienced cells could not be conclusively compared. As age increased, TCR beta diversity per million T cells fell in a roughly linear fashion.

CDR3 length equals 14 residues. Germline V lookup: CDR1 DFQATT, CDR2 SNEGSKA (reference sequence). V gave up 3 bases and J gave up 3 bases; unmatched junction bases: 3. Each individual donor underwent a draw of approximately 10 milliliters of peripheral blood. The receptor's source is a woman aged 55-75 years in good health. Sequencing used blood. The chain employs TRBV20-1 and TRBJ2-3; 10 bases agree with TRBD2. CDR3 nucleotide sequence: TGCAGTGCTAGGGCACTAGCGGGGACAGATACGCAGTATTTT. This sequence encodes CSARALAGTDTQYF.